This record concerns one TCR beta chain sequence. The antigen remains undetermined. These data are taken from a study of monozygotic twins with cystic fibrosis. Overall study: Roughly 3.2 micrograms of fragmented DNA underwent around 15 PCR cycles for library preparation.

The data were produced by immunoSEQ multiplex PCR, yet TCRdb's version contains in-frame clones alone and is incomplete. The sample has roughly 23,000 clones; around nine tenths are singletons. Findings of the study overall: Shared CDR3 numbers were not associated with age, concordance or severity. Monozygotic CF twin pairs shared significantly more nucleotide-identical clonotypes than unrelated CF individuals did. Low clonality (median around 0.0094) suggested a mostly naive repertoire.

This CDR3 has 15 amino acids. V was shortened by 0 bases and J by 8 bases, with 15 bases between the two germline ends. Germline V gene lookup returns CDR1 SGHRS and CDR2 YFSETQ. The sample taken for sequencing was blood. The receptor's source is a woman aged 25 to 39 with cystic fibrosis. V usage is TRBV5-1 and J usage is TRBJ1-3; possibly TRBD1 for D (5 bases). This CDR3 reads CASSLGGGSFDTIYF. The CDR3 nucleotides are TGCGCCAGCAGCTTGGGCGGGGGAAGTTTTGACACCATATATTTT. The whole variable domain, remainder taken from reference TRBV5-1 and TRBJ1-3, is KAGVTQTPRYLIKTRGQQVTLSCSPISGHRSVSWYQQTPGQGLQFLFEYFSETQRNKGNFPGRFSGRQFSNSRSEMNVSTLELGDSALYLCASSLGGGSFDTIYFGEGSWLTVV.